Sequencing of this T cell receptor (beta chain) was carried out in a study of blood T cells in healthy people across ages. Regarding this clonotype: Its antigen remains unknown.

Then a second PCR, running roughly 7 to 11 cycles, was carried out with a sample-barcoded 5' primer and a J-beta primer mix. A single record per CDR3 protein comes from TCRdb applying MiXCR to the 5' RACE reads. The sample lists 1.6 million or so distinct CDR3 sequences, roughly 30% seen once, with about 11% in the top ten. Study findings and constraints: The donors' CMV status was not determined, possibly confounding changes in expanded clonotypes.

Sequences were obtained from blood. The source of this sequence is a woman aged 25-40 years in good health.

The CDR3, as DNA: TGTGCCGGCAAGACGACAGGAACTTCCTATGGCTACACCTTC. Its translation: CAGKTTGTSYGYTF. This chain uses TRBV28 with TRBJ1-2; D is perhaps TRBD1 (6 bases). Germline CDR1 MDHEN, CDR2 SYDVKM. V shed 11 bases and J shed 4 bases, with 20 bases lying between them. This CDR3 has 14 residues.